This TCR beta chain was identified during a study of shared clonotypes between healthy human individuals. Study outcomes and limitations: Memory subsets generally showed smaller estimated richness than naive subsets did. Unshared clonotypes carried lower generation probabilities than those common to all four donors.

CDR3 length: 15 amino acids. V lost 4 bases to trimming and J lost 3 bases, with 12 bases between them. CDR1 and CDR2 (germline): MGHRA, YSYEKL. The donors were adults (healthy and HIV-negative) with no recent acute infections or vaccinations. A remark on this clone: The antigen is undetermined.

TCRdb's table, derived via immunoSEQ multiplex PCR, lists solely in-frame clones and lacks some. The sample lists around 720,000 clones; around 73% were seen once. The sequenced sample consisted of memory CD4+ T cells sorted from blood. The subset was: CD45RA-negative fraction. The sequence was collected from a woman aged 25 to 39 in good health. The chain couples TRBV4-1 to TRBJ1-4, with D possibly being TRBD1 (5 bases). CDR3 in amino acids: CASSLAGTPNEKLFF. DNA of the CDR3: TGCGCCAGCAGCCTCGCAGGGACCCCTAATGAAAAACTGTTTTTT.